The 3 T cell receptor beta chains in this list originate from one sample, sequenced in a study of T cells in Graves' hyperthyroidism and ophthalmopathy. Researchers took RNA transcripts and amplified the TCR beta CDR3 regions from them. The TCR CDR3 was amplified in a first-round RT-PCR using the HTBI primer set. TCRdb analysed the multiplex PCR reads with MiXCR anew, one entry per CDR3 protein. The table lists about 380,000 distinct CDR3 sequences, more than 14% of them singletons. The specimen was blood. Source of these receptors: a young woman with Graves' ophthalmopathy.

This clonotype was seen many times. This rearrangement joins TRBV29-1 to TRBJ2-2, with D possibly called TRBD1 or TRBD2 (5 bases each). V lost 4 bases and J lost 0, with 15 bases in between. The CDR3 sequence is 16 residues long. The germline V gene encodes CDR1 SQVTM and CDR2 ANQGSEA. This chain's CDR3 is CSVGGIGGANTGELFF. The CDR3, as DNA: TGCAGCGTTGGAGGAATTGGGGGAGCGAACACCGGGGAGCTGTTTTTT.

This clonotype was counted ten times or more. This chain links TRBV11-2 with TRBJ2-5; the D gene is possibly TRBD2 (6 bases). CDR3 length: 13 residues. V gave up 5 bases and J gave up 4 bases, with 11 bases separating them. Germline lookup yields CDR1 SGHAT and CDR2 FQNNGV. CDR3 sequence (DNA): TGTGCCAGCAGCCCGGGGGAGGTAGAGACCCAGTACTTC. It is translated as CASSPGEVETQYF.

Ten or more counts support this clonotype. The chain joins TRBV7-9 to TRBJ2-7, with D perhaps TRBD1 or TRBD2 (5 bases each). CDR1 and CDR2 (germline): SEHNR, FQNEAQ (reference sequence). The length of the CDR3 is 14 residues. Trimming removed 5 bases from V and 2 bases from J, with 13 bases in between. The CDR3, as DNA: TGTGCCAGCAGCACCGGGACGGGGCCCTACGAGCAGTACTTC. Translating it yields CASSTGTGPYEQYF.